Described below is a single TCR beta chain sequence and its context. The data belong to a study of T cells of healthy individuals. Germline V gene sequence: CDR1 SNHLY, CDR2 FYNNEI. This CDR3 has 14 amino acids. V shed 4 bases and J shed 2 bases, with 8 bases lying between them. TCRdb reprocessed the 5' RACE reads with MiXCR, giving one entry per CDR3 protein. The sample lists approximately 50,000 distinct CDR3 sequences; 14% to 15% were seen once. The clonotype originates from a human donor in good health. The chain has TRBV2 and TRBJ2-2, with no clear D. This chain's CDR3 is CASSVNPNTGELFF. For the CDR3, the DNA is TGTGCCAGCAGTGTTAACCCCAACACCGGGGAGCTGTTTTTT.